This T cell receptor beta chain was identified in a study of T cells in lung cancer brain metastases. For the study at large: Median interval between primary and brain metastasis specimen acquisition was under 350 days.

Study conclusions and caveats: Unique productive clones were significantly fewer in brain metastases: median roughly 1,400 versus 4,700. Most clones were lesion-specific, with limited overlap between paired lesions (Morisita 0.23).

The assay was immunoSEQ multiplex PCR, and TCRdb's table has in-frame clones only and misses some. The table lists about 5,600 clones, roughly 80% of them singletons. Marked H&E slides guided macrodissection of tumor areas from roughly five unstained, deparaffinized approximately 10 um sections. A word on this clone: Its matching antigen is unknown.

Trimming stripped 7 bases from V and 3 bases from J, with 13 bases between. Germline CDR1 reads SNHLY; CDR2 reads FYNNEI. The CDR3 totals 14 residues. The TCR was taken from a man in his fifties or sixties with non-small cell lung cancer that had spread to the brain. The specimen was tumor tissue from a brain metastasis. The chain links TRBV2 to TRBJ1-5; no firm D call. CDR3 protein: CASTRLNSNQPQHF. CDR3 sequence (DNA): TGTGCCAGCACCCGACTCAATTCCAATCAGCCCCAGCATTTT.